These T cell receptor beta chains were read from a single sample in a study of blood T cell repertoires in COVID-19. Clones were read by immunoSEQ multiplex PCR, and TCRdb kept only the in-frame ones, dropping some. The data contain some 180,000 clones, around 78% of them singletons. Sequenced material: peripheral blood. These receptors were taken from a woman aged 80 or older with active or convalescent COVID-19. Both conserved end residues are part of each CDR3. D genes are given only for firm matches. Rows give clone size only sometimes, using once, few, many, or a class for an expanded clone.

size,J,D,V,DNA,CDR3
.,TRBJ1-2,.,TRBV12-5,TGTGCTAGTGGTTTGGTTCCTTCCCGCGGGGGGACTCTTCGACTGAACTATGGCTACACCTTC,CASGLVPSRGGTLRLNYGYTF
.,TRBJ1-2,.,TRBV3-1/TRBV3-2,TGTGCCAGCAGCTTAGGGACTGGGGGCTATGGCTACACCTTC,CASSLGTGGYGYTF
.,TRBJ2-5,.,TRBV2,TGTGCCAGCAGTGAATCCGCAGGGCGCGGGACCCAGTACTTC,CASSESAGRGTQYF
few,TRBJ2-2,TRBD1,TRBV19,TGTGCCAGTAGTGCCCCGGGACAGTACACCGGGGAGCTGTTTTTT,CASSAPGQYTGELFF
.,TRBJ2-6,.,TRBV14,TGTGCCAGCAGCCCCCAGGGGGGTGGAAGCTCTGGGGCCAACGTCCTGACTTTC,CASSPQGGGSSGANVLTF
few,TRBJ2-7,.,TRBV18,TGTGCCAGCTCACCACTTTCCGCAGTTAACTACGAGCAGTACTTC,CASSPLSAVNYEQYF
.,TRBJ2-2,.,TRBV5-1,TGCGCCAGCAGCCGAGGGTCGAACACCGGGGAGCTGTTTTTT,CASSRGSNTGELFF
.,TRBJ2-7,.,TRBV3-1/TRBV3-2,TGTGCCAGCAGACAAAACAGGGAGACTACTTCGTACTTC,CASRQNRETTSYF
few,TRBJ2-7,.,TRBV5-1,TGCGCCAGCAGCTTGACAGGGAGCTCCTACGAGCAGTACTTC,CASSLTGSSYEQYF
few,TRBJ2-2,.,TRBV11-2,TGTGCCAGCAGCTGGCCAGGGGTCCCCGGGGAGCTGTTTTTT,CASSWPGVPGELFF